Presented here are 16 T cell receptor beta chains from one specimen sequenced in a study of blood T cell repertoires in COVID-19. This table comes from immunoSEQ multiplex PCR, and its TCRdb copy is limited to in-frame clones, with some not included. The sample lists hundreds of thousands of clones; 90% to 95% were seen once. The sample consisted of PBMCs or T cells enriched from blood (not recorded which). These TCRs come from a woman aged 18-30 years who had recovered from COVID-19.

V usage is TRBV10-3 and J usage is TRBJ2-7; 9 bases are a match to TRBD1. This CDR3 spans 13 amino acids. In germline, CDR1 is ENHRY, CDR2 SYGVKD. After removal of 10 bases from V and 3 bases from J, the junction contained 7 bases not matched to a gene. The CDR3 loop reads CASRQGEGYEQYF. DNA of the CDR3: TGTGCCAGCAGACAGGGGGAGGGCTACGAGCAGTACTTC.

The DNA of the CDR3 is TGTGCCACCAGCCGGACCCGGGGGGAGAGTTCACCCCTCCACTTT. Amino acids: CATSRTRGESSPLHF. The V call is TRBV15, the J call TRBJ1-6; perhaps TRBD1 as D (5 bases). From germline, CDR1 is LNHNV and CDR2 YYDKDF (reference sequence). The germline V and J ends were trimmed by 5 bases and 9 bases, with 17 bases remaining between them. This CDR3 has 15 residues.

The chain joins TRBV10-2 to TRBJ2-7; 9 bases fit TRBD2. The CDR3 sequence is 15 residues long. Germline values: CDR1 WSHSY, CDR2 SAAADI. V lost 2 bases and J lost 5; bases outside the gene matches: 7. The CDR3 here is CASSEEVAGAHEQYF. The CDR3 DNA sequence: TGCGCCAGCAGTGAGGAGGTAGCGGGAGCCCACGAGCAGTACTTC.

J is TRBJ1-1 and V is TRBV6-5; 9 nucleotides match TRBD1. Germline CDR1 MNHEY, CDR2 SVGAGI. V shed 8 bases, J shed 10 bases, and the junction held 11 bases outside the gene matches. CDR3 size: 13 residues. CDR3 amino acids: CASHNRDRAPAFF. CDR3 DNA sequence: TGTGCCAGCCACAACCGGGACAGGGCCCCAGCTTTCTTT.

With respect to this clone: Other DNA variants within this sample encode the same CDR3. The chain uses TRBV7-3 and TRBJ2-3; TRBD2 agrees at 8 bases. Trimming took 1 base from V and 4 from J; bases not matched to a gene: 4. The CDR3 consists of 15 residues. Germline values: CDR1 SGHTA, CDR2 FQGTGA. CDR3 bases: TGTGCCAGCAGCTTAAACGGGAGGGGGTCAGATACGCAGTATTTT. Amino acids: CASSLNGRGSDTQYF.

The J gene is TRBJ1-2, the V gene TRBV14; TRBD1 might be the D (5 bases). The CDR3 is 14 amino acids. V gave up 1 base and J gave up 7 bases, with 13 bases separating them. CDR1 and CDR2 from the germline V gene are SGHDN and FVKESK. DNA for the CDR3: TGTGCCAGCAGCCAAGTTAGGGGAGGTGGTGGCTACACCTTC. Translated: CASSQVRGGGGYTF.

V and J are TRBV9 and TRBJ1-2, with D tentatively TRBD1 (6 bases). The CDR3 covers 16 residues. Deletions cut 4 bases from V and 8 bases from J, with 24 bases between. Looked up from germline, CDR1 is SGDLS and CDR2 is YYNGEE. The CDR3 DNA sequence: TGTGCCAGCAGCCTTACGGACAGAAGCGGTGGTTGGGGCTACACCTTC. Amino acids: CASSLTDRSGGWGYTF.

The chain has TRBV7-2 and TRBJ1-2; D remains unclear. V was pared by 1 base and J by 0 bases, with 6 bases between. The CDR3 is made up of 14 amino acids. Germline-derived CDR1 and CDR2 are SGHTA and FQGNSA. The CDR3 protein is CASSLGSANYGYTF. The CDR3 DNA is TGTGCCAGCAGCTTAGGGTCAGCTAACTATGGCTACACCTTC.

The V and J genes are TRBV5-3 and TRBJ1-3, with D perhaps matching TRBD1 (5 bases). TRBV5-3 carries the ORF label, with uncertain function. CDR3 length: 15 amino acids. V was pared by 5 bases and J by 0 bases, with 12 bases between. CDR3 sequence reads: CARSGATLSGNTIYF. The DNA of the CDR3 is TGTGCCAGAAGTGGGGCCACTCTCTCTGGAAACACCATATATTTT.

The chain recombines TRBV20-1 with TRBJ1-2; D ambiguous. The CDR3 covers 11 residues. V lost 4 bases to trimming and J lost 8 bases, with 11 bases between them. Germline V lookup: CDR1 DFQATT, CDR2 SNEGSKA (reference sequence). CDR3 in amino acids: CSATTDTGYTF. The DNA for the CDR3 is TGCAGTGCTACTACCGACACAGGCTACACCTTC.

The chain's CDR3 is CASSLVATGDGYTF. DNA for the CDR3: TGTGCCAGCAGCTTAGTAGCGACAGGGGATGGCTACACCTTC. The chain links TRBV7-8 to TRBJ1-2, with 8 nucleotides matching TRBD1. In germline, CDR1 is SGHVS, CDR2 FQNEAQ. This CDR3 region has 14 residues. V was clipped by 1 base and J by 6 bases; unmatched bases: 4.

The chain employs TRBV10-1 and TRBJ1-2; D perhaps matches TRBD1 (5 bases). Germline CDR1 WNHNN, CDR2 SYGVQD (reference sequence). The V gene lost 2 bases and the J gene lost 4 bases, with 23 bases spanning the gap. The CDR3 runs 18 residues. In DNA form, the CDR3 reads TGCGCCAGCAGTGAGCTGAACACTTGGGAGGGGAGCAGCTATGGCTACACCTTC. The encoded protein is CASSELNTWEGSSYGYTF.

This chain connects TRBV6-2 or TRBV6-3 to TRBJ1-5, with D perhaps TRBD1 (6 bases). The length of the CDR3 is 13 residues. Looked up from germline, CDR1 is MNHEY and CDR2 is SVGEGT. Trimming cost V 6 bases and J 4 bases, with 10 bases left between them. The CDR3 DNA reads TGTGCCAGCAGCCGGACAGAAAATCAGCCCCAGCATTTT. Residues: CASSRTENQPQHF.

V and J are TRBV7-2 and TRBJ1-6; D may be TRBD1 (6 bases). Germline lookup yields CDR1 SGHTA and CDR2 FQGNSA. There are 14 residues in the CDR3. V shed 5 bases and J shed 13 bases, with 18 bases lying between them. This CDR3 reads CASSIQGLERPLHF. CDR3 coding DNA: TGTGCCAGCAGCATACAGGGCCTAGAGAGGCCCCTCCACTTT. Full variable domain (missing parts from reference TRBV7-2 and TRBJ1-6): GAGVSQSPSNKVTEKGKDVELRCDPISGHTALYWYRQSLGQGLEFLIYFQGNSAPDKSGLPSDRFSAERTGGSVSTLTIQRTQQEDSAVYLCASSIQGLERPLHFGNGTRLTVT.

This chain links TRBV5-4 with TRBJ2-3, with D possibly TRBD2 on 5 matching bases. In germline, CDR1 is SGHNT, CDR2 YYREEE (reference sequence). Trimming removed 3 bases at V and 4 bases at J, with 15 bases between. This CDR3 contains 15 residues. The CDR3 region is CASSWSTGSADTQYF. The CDR3 nucleotides are TGTGCCAGCAGCTGGTCAACGGGGTCAGCAGATACGCAGTATTTT.

The chain couples TRBV5-1 to TRBJ1-5, with 10 bases matching TRBD1. Germline CDR1 SGHRS, CDR2 YFSETQ. Trimming cost V 5 bases and J 5 bases; bases outside gene matches: 4. The CDR3 length is 14 residues. The CDR3 DNA follows: TGCGCCAGCAGTAGGACAGGGGGTGATCAGCCCCAGCATTTT. It translates to CASSRTGGDQPQHF.